What follows are 32 T cell receptor beta chains derived from one specimen sequenced in a study of blood T cell repertoires in COVID-19. The protocol was immunoSEQ multiplex PCR, while the TCRdb copy is restricted to in-frame clones and leaves out a portion. The data hold 93,000 or so clones, with over 75% observed a single time. The sample consisted of peripheral blood. All receptors derive from a human donor in a cohort sampled during active COVID-19.

This chain links TRBV18 with TRBJ2-3; 14 nucleotides align to TRBD2. In germline, CDR1 is KGHSH, CDR2 LQKENI. Losses at the gene ends were 8 bases for V and 5 bases for J; bases not matched to a gene: 9. This CDR3 contains 16 residues. As DNA, the CDR3 is TGTGCCAGCACAAGACCGGGACTAGCGGGGGAAGATACGCAGTATTTT. It codes for CASTRPGLAGEDTQYF. The complete variable domain, with remaining parts taken from reference TRBV18 and TRBJ2-3, reads NAGVMQNPRHLVRRRGQEARLRCSPMKGHSHVYWYRQLPEEGLKFMVYLQKENIIDESGMPKERFSAEFPKEGPSILRIQQVVRGDSAAYFCASTRPGLAGEDTQYFGPGTRLTVL.

This chain connects TRBV6-5 to TRBJ2-1, with D possibly being TRBD1 (5 bases). The V gene lost 6 bases and the J gene lost 0 bases, with 12 bases spanning the gap. This CDR3 comprises 15 residues. CDR1 is MNHEY, CDR2 SVGAGI, per germline. CDR3 in amino acids: CASRSQGSSYNEQFF. The CDR3 nucleotides read TGTGCCAGCAGGTCGCAGGGCTCCTCCTACAATGAGCAGTTCTTC.

V usage is TRBV28 and J usage is TRBJ1-1; D may be TRBD1 (5 bases). The V and J ends lost 8 bases and 1 base respectively, with 11 bases between them. The V gene's germline CDR1 is MDHEN and CDR2 SYDVKM. There are 13 residues in the CDR3. The CDR3 DNA sequence: TGTGCCAGCTTCGGGGGACCGAACACTGAAGCTTTCTTT. Residues: CASFGGPNTEAFF. Full variable domain (missing parts from reference TRBV28 and TRBJ1-1): DVKVTQSSRYLVKRTGEKVFLECVQDMDHENMFWYRQDPGLGLRLIYFSYDVKMKEKGDIPEGYSVSREKKERFSLILESASTNQTSMYLCASFGGPNTEAFFGQGTRLTVV.

By its share, this clone is medium-sized. The chain's CDR3 is CASSKDGDSLHF. The CDR3 DNA is TGCGCCAGCAGCAAGGATGGGGACAGTCTCCACTTT. The chain uses TRBV5-1 and TRBJ1-6; TRBD1 matches 7 bases. V lost 4 bases and J lost 16; bases outside the gene matches: 8. The germline V gene has CDR1 SGHRS and CDR2 YFSETQ. The CDR3 loop spans 12 amino acids.

The CDR3 nucleotides are TGTGCCAGCAGTTCCGCTCTACTAGCGGGGGGGCCGGGCACCGGGGAGCTGTTTTTT. It specifies CASSSALLAGGPGTGELFF. The chain is built from TRBV28 and TRBJ2-2; 13 positions agree with TRBD2. V gave up 4 bases and J gave up 4 bases; unmatched junction bases: 12. CDR3 length equals 19 residues. The germline gives CDR1 MDHEN, CDR2 SYDVKM. Looking up the rest from reference TRBV28 and TRBJ2-2 gives the full variable domain: DVKVTQSSRYLVKRTGEKVFLECVQDMDHENMFWYRQDPGLGLRLIYFSYDVKMKEKGDIPEGYSVSREKKERFSLILESASTNQTSMYLCASSSALLAGGPGTGELFFGEGSRLTVL.

The chain uses TRBV28 and TRBJ2-1, with D tentatively TRBD2 (6 bases). The V gene's germline CDR1 is MDHEN and CDR2 SYDVKM. CDR3 length: 14 residues. The V end was cut by 7 bases, the J end by 1 base, with 11 bases between. The CDR3 reads CASITGLSYNEQFF. The CDR3 DNA reads TGTGCCAGCATTACGGGACTGTCCTACAATGAGCAGTTCTTC.

This clone occurred once. The genes are TRBV27 and TRBJ2-1; 7 bases map to TRBD2. Unmatched junction bases numbered 9, after V lost 5 bases and J lost 5 bases. Germline lookup yields CDR1 MNHEY and CDR2 SMNVEV (reference sequence). This CDR3 region has 15 residues. In DNA form, the CDR3 reads TGTGCCAGCAGTGCCCCGGGACTAAGGAACAATGAGCAGTTCTTC. Translating it yields CASSAPGLRNNEQFF.

The V call is TRBV6-6, the J call TRBJ2-3; 7 bases line up with TRBD2. V was pared by 5 bases and J by 5 bases, with 1 base of the junction left unmatched. The CDR3 is 12 residues long. The germline CDR1 and CDR2 sequences are MNHNY and SVGAGI (reference sequence). The CDR3 reads CASSTGGDTQYF. CDR3 in DNA: TGTGCCAGCAGTACGGGGGGAGATACGCAGTATTTT.

V and J are TRBV28 and TRBJ1-5, with a possible D match to TRBD1 (5 bases). Germline CDR1 reads MDHEN; CDR2 reads SYDVKM. V shed 3 bases and J shed 6 bases, with 12 bases lying between them. The CDR3 runs 14 residues. CDR3 in amino acids: CASSFRGNFQPQHF. The CDR3 DNA reads as TGTGCCAGCAGTTTTAGGGGAAACTTTCAGCCCCAGCATTTT.

In DNA, the CDR3 is TGTGCCTGGAGTGTAGGAACAGGGAGCGAGCAGTACTTC. Translated: CAWSVGTGSEQYF. The rearrangement links TRBV30 to TRBJ2-7, with D possibly matching TRBD1 (6 bases). Trimming took off 0 bases at V and 6 bases at J, with 12 bases between the two ends. CDR1 and CDR2 from the germline V gene are GTSNPN and SVGIG (reference sequence). The CDR3 is made up of 13 amino acids.

This clone was detected only a few times. The rearrangement joins TRBV2 to TRBJ2-7, with 7 nucleotides matching TRBD1. V shed 3 bases, J shed 1 base, and the junction held 3 bases outside the gene matches. CDR3 length equals 14 residues. Germline-derived CDR1 and CDR2 are SNHLY and FYNNEI. In nucleotides, the CDR3 is TGTGCCAGCAGTGAGGGGACAGAGTCCTACGAGCAGTACTTC. This codes for CASSEGTESYEQYF.

The chain carries TRBV4-1 and TRBJ2-2; tentatively, D is TRBD1 (6 bases). There are 14 residues in the CDR3. The V gene's germline CDR1 is MGHRA and CDR2 YSYEKL. The germline V and J ends were trimmed by 6 bases and 4 bases, with 12 bases remaining between them. The CDR3 nucleotides are TGCGCCAGCAGATGGGGGCGCGGCACCGGGGAGCTGTTTTTT. Encoded protein: CASRWGRGTGELFF.

The rearrangement joins TRBV27 to TRBJ2-7; TRBD1 aligns across 8 bases. The CDR3 spans 14 residues. Germline CDR1 and CDR2: MNHEY and SMNVEV (reference sequence). With V trimmed by 3 bases and J by 2 bases, 3 bases remained unmatched. Written as DNA, the CDR3 is TGTGCCAGCAGTTTGACAGGGGCCCCCTACGAGCAGTACTTC. Protein: CASSLTGAPYEQYF.

The chain couples TRBV5-1 to TRBJ2-1, with 9 nucleotides matching TRBD1. CDR1 and CDR2 from the germline V gene are SGHRS and YFSETQ. CDR3 length: 15 amino acids. V lost 7 bases and J lost 3; bases outside the gene matches: 8. CDR3 region: CASRSPGQGYNEQFF. CDR3 sequence (DNA): TGCGCCAGCCGCTCTCCGGGACAGGGCTACAATGAGCAGTTCTTC.

Concerning this clone: Compared with germline, one end of the junction differs, possibly owing to a read error. The rearrangement joins TRBV5-1 to TRBJ1-3, with D perhaps TRBD1 (6 bases). Germline V gene lookup returns CDR1 SGHRS and CDR2 YFSETQ. CDR3 size: 15 residues. The CDR3 DNA is TGCGCCAGCAGCTTGGAAGGACGCCCCTCACCGGGACAATCCTTT. The encoded protein is CASSLEGRPSPGQSF.

The CDR3 region is CASRPPSTGAFYSYNSPLHF. The CDR3 DNA reads TGTGCCAGTCGACCGCCATCGACAGGGGCTTTTTACTCCTATAATTCACCCCTCCACTTT. The J gene is TRBJ1-6, the V gene TRBV19; 8 bases fit TRBD1. With V trimmed by 8 bases and J by 0 bases, 18 bases remained unmatched. Per the germline V gene, CDR1 is LNHDA and CDR2 is SQIVND (reference sequence). The CDR3 runs 20 residues. The full variable domain, its missing parts supplied by reference TRBV19 and TRBJ1-6, is DGGITQSPKYLFRKEGQNVTLSCEQNLNHDAMYWYRQDPGQGLRLIYYSQIVNDFQKGDIAEGYSVSREKKESFPLTVTSAQKNPTAFYLCASRPPSTGAFYSYNSPLHFGNGTRLTVT.

The chain recombines TRBV27 with TRBJ2-6; the D gene is possibly TRBD1 (5 bases). V lost 5 bases to trimming and J lost 12 bases, with 20 bases between them. Germline values: CDR1 MNHEY, CDR2 SMNVEV (reference sequence). The CDR3 has 15 residues. CDR3 loop: CASSVGALKTGVLTF. The CDR3 DNA reads as TGTGCCAGCAGTGTAGGGGCCCTAAAAACCGGCGTCCTGACTTTC.

The chain uses TRBV27 and TRBJ2-3; a weak D match, TRBD1 (6 bases). Germline CDR1 is MNHEY and CDR2 is SMNVEV (reference sequence). Trimming cost V 5 bases and J 0 bases, with 12 bases left between them. This CDR3 spans 15 amino acids. In DNA, the CDR3 is TGTGCCAGCAGTATGAGGGGGTTTAGCACAGATACGCAGTATTTT. The encoded protein is CASSMRGFSTDTQYF.

This clone was seen just once. The V gene is TRBV13, the J gene TRBJ2-7; 8 positions agree with TRBD1. The CDR3 extends over 16 amino acids. The germline V gene encodes CDR1 PRHDT and CDR2 FYEKMQ (reference sequence). The junction had 14 bases not matched to a gene; V was cut back by 5 bases and J by 5 bases. The CDR3 sequence is CASSQGFGTGNDEQYF. The CDR3 DNA is TGTGCCAGCAGCCAGGGTTTCGGGACAGGAAACGACGAGCAGTACTTC.

This clone came up once. The chain employs TRBV30 and TRBJ2-3; tentatively, D is TRBD1 (5 bases). CDR1 is GTSNPN and CDR2 is SVGIG in the germline V gene (reference sequence). The CDR3 covers 15 residues. The V end lost 0 bases, the J end lost 2 bases, and 12 bases lay between the germline ends. The DNA for the CDR3 is TGTGCCTGGAGTGTAGGGGATCTTTTCACAGATACGCAGTATTTT. Amino acids: CAWSVGDLFTDTQYF.

J is TRBJ1-5 and V is TRBV6-6, with TRBD1 identical over 7 bases. The V segment lost 4 bases and the J segment 7 bases; nucleotides outside the gene matches: 7. This CDR3 has 14 amino acids. CDR1 is MNHNY and CDR2 is SVGAGI in the germline V gene (reference sequence). The DNA of the CDR3 is TGTGCCAGCAGTTCTCGAGGGGGCAGACAGCCCCAGCATTTT. Its translation: CASSSRGGRQPQHF.

The V gene is TRBV28, the J gene TRBJ1-3; 8 bases are shared with TRBD1. Germline V gives CDR1 MDHEN, CDR2 SYDVKM. This CDR3 spans 17 amino acids. After removal of 7 bases from V and 3 bases from J, the junction contained 14 bases not matched to a gene. The CDR3 DNA is TGTGCCAGCAATATGCCCGGGACAGGCTACGGTGGAAACACCATATATTTT. Translation: CASNMPGTGYGGNTIYF.

The chain employs TRBV5-4 and TRBJ2-1; TRBD1 agrees at 11 bases. The CDR3 loop spans 14 amino acids. After removal of 5 bases from V and 10 bases from J, the junction contained 8 bases not matched to a gene. Germline CDR1 is SGHNT and CDR2 is YYREEE (reference sequence). CDR3 DNA sequence: TGTGCCAGCAGTTCGGACAGGGGGCAAAGGGAGCAGTTCTTC. Translating it yields CASSSDRGQREQFF.

The J gene is TRBJ1-1, the V gene TRBV7-9, with D possibly being TRBD1 (5 bases). V was trimmed by 1 base and J by 0 bases, leaving 9 bases between them. The length of the CDR3 is 15 residues. CDR1 SEHNR and CDR2 FQNEAQ come from the germline V gene (reference sequence). This CDR3 is CASSLGDFMNTEAFF. DNA for the CDR3: TGTGCCAGCAGCTTAGGGGACTTCATGAACACTGAAGCTTTCTTT.

The rearrangement joins TRBV18 to TRBJ2-2, with D maybe TRBD2 (7 bases). CDR1 and CDR2 (germline): KGHSH, LQKENI. The CDR3 is 16 residues long. Trimming took off 3 bases at V and 4 bases at J, with 15 bases between the two ends. CDR3 loop: CASSPAAGARTGELFF. Written as DNA, the CDR3 is TGTGCCAGCTCACCTGCCGCGGGGGCGCGCACCGGGGAGCTGTTTTTT.

J is TRBJ1-5 and V is TRBV10-3; D is perhaps TRBD1 (5 bases). This CDR3 region has 15 residues. Germline assignment: CDR1 ENHRY and CDR2 SYGVKD. V dropped 0 bases and J dropped 4 bases, with 10 bases sitting between them. As DNA, the CDR3 is TGTGCCATCAGTGAGTCGGCCAGGGCGAATCAGCCCCAGCATTTT. Its protein product is CAISESARANQPQHF.

The chain is built from TRBV3-1 (or the pseudogene TRBV3-2) and TRBJ2-1; 7 nucleotides agree with TRBD2. Trimming cost V 4 bases and J 6 bases; bases outside gene matches: 12. Germline lookup yields CDR1 LGHDT and CDR2 YNNKEL (reference sequence). This CDR3 is 16 amino acids long. The CDR3 coding sequence is TGTGCCAGCAGCCCGGCGGGGAGCGGGGCTTTCAATGAGCAGTTCTTC. Residues: CASSPAGSGAFNEQFF.

The gene calls are TRBV6-6 and TRBJ2-2; D might be TRBD2 (7 bases). The CDR3 is 14 amino acids. V was cut by 2 bases and J by 6 bases, with 10 bases left in between. The germline CDR1 and CDR2 sequences are MNHNY and SVGAGI (reference sequence). CDR3 DNA: TGTGCCAGCAGTTACAACGGGGGGCCCGGGGAGCTGTTTTTT. It translates to CASSYNGGPGELFF.

V and J are TRBV7-9 and TRBJ2-3; D remains ambiguous. The V end lost 1 base, the J end lost 7 bases, and 6 bases lay between the germline ends. Germline lookup yields CDR1 SEHNR and CDR2 FQNEAQ (reference sequence). The CDR3 contains 12 residues. As DNA, the CDR3 is TGTGCCAGCAGCTTAGTAGACTATACGCAGTATTTT. This encodes CASSLVDYTQYF.

V gene TRBV4-2 combines with J gene TRBJ1-1; no reliable D call. CDR1 LGHNA and CDR2 YNFKEQ come from the germline V gene. Trimming took off 4 bases at V and 1 base at J, with 4 bases between the two ends. The CDR3 spans 12 residues. The CDR3 is CASSRQNTEAFF. The CDR3 nucleotides read TGTGCCAGCAGCCGGCAGAACACTGAAGCTTTCTTT.

CDR3 amino acids: CASSTRQGSLEKLFF. DNA of the CDR3: TGTGCCAGTAGTACCCGACAGGGCAGCCTTGAAAAACTGTTTTTT. This chain links TRBV19 with TRBJ1-4; 7 nucleotides match TRBD1. This CDR3 is built from 15 residues. The germline CDR1 and CDR2 sequences are LNHDA and SQIVND (reference sequence). Trimming took 4 bases from V and 7 from J; bases not matched to a gene: 9.

DNA for the CDR3: TGTGCCAGCAGCCAAGACTTGCGGACTGAAGCTTTCTTT. This encodes CASSQDLRTEAFF. The chain couples TRBV4-2 to TRBJ1-1, with D unclear. V was clipped by 0 bases and J by 5 bases, with 7 bases between them. The length of the CDR3 is 13 residues. Germline-derived CDR1 and CDR2 are LGHNA and YNFKEQ.